This TCR beta chain was recovered during a study of blood T cell repertoires in COVID-19 (dated by TCRdb to the early 2020s). For the study in its entirety: Collaborator samples came from the United States, Italy and Spain and covered acute and convalescent phases of COVID-19. The repertoires were released in a freely available public database meant as a resource for research on the immune response to SARS-CoV-2. Where available, HLA class I and class II types were obtained from metadata supplied by the sample provider rather than from assay-based typing. Deeply sampled blood TCRbeta repertoires from subjects exposed to, actively infected with, or recovered from COVID-19 were included in the dataset. The material from the prospective study consisted of cDNA or gDNA derived from T cells, B-cell-depleted T cells, or PBMCs. Samples came from the ongoing ImmuneRACE study (first 160 participants) plus 1,254 subjects from 6 global collaborators. Nearly every sample came with metadata listing a de-identified subject ID, COVID-19 status, age in years and sex.

Worth noting for this clone: This clone's antigen is unknown. Per-base quality was not reported, and no clone a single base away is much larger than it.

One collaborating source in Seattle enrolled patients while the patients were actively infected and followed the patients over time throughout the course of disease. Each collaborating institution followed its own protocols to collect whole blood in K2EDTA tubes. For TCRbeta analysis, collaborator samples were shipped as frozen whole blood, as isolated PBMCs, or as DNA extracted from either sample type. CDR1 and CDR2, per the germline V gene (reference sequence), are SEHNR and FQNEAQ. Here V drops 8 bases and J drops 7 bases, and the junction holds 10 bases not matched to any gene. There are 15 amino acids in the CDR3, from cysteine to phenylalanine inclusive. Solely the CDR3 DNA is kept, with 45 bases framed from the first base. TCRbeta CDR3 regions were amplified from genomic DNA using the immunoSEQ Assay, a bias-controlled multiplex PCR. Concerning the study's data processing: Nucleated cell counts per sample were estimated from amplification of reference gene primers within the assay. Sequence reads were collapsed and filtered to measure the absolute abundance of every unique TCRbeta CDR3 rearrangement. Productive Simpson clonality was computed per sample as the square root of Simpson's diversity index over productive rearrangements. Sourced from immuneACCESS, this table was stored by TCRdb with only in-frame sequences that have V and J called. A share of the clones is absent; for the studies checked, an unresolved V gene accounts for under half, and the remainder has no known explanation. For V, J and clone size, that table is used; D and trimming come from the DNA. For this sample the table gives a few hundred thousand clones, of which 88% were detected only once. The ten largest make up roughly 1.7% of the sample.

Summary of the overall study and its limitations: The amount of clinical and demographic metadata varied by source and participant and was provided uncurated.

Sequenced: peripheral blood. The sequence joins TRBV7-9 to TRBJ1-6; TRBD1 fits 8 bases in the junction. This TCR derives from a woman in her 30s with COVID-19, enrolled during active disease. The base sequence is TGTGCCAGCGGTCGACAGGGGAATTTAAATTCACCCCTCCACTTT. This gives the protein CASGRQGNLNSPLHF.